The subject of this entry is one T cell receptor (beta chain). What it binds is unknown. The repertoire was sequenced with immunoSEQ multiplex PCR; TCRdb's copy has only in-frame clones and lacks some. This table has about 46,000 clones, around 80% appearing once. This specimen comes from a study of PD-1 blockade in classical Hodgkin lymphoma. Study results and limitations: After ASCT, patients who started nivolumab under 1 year later were excluded. For complete responders, baseline diversity was comparable to that of newly diagnosed patients.

CDR3 size: 15 residues. With V trimmed by 3 bases and J by 6 bases, 4 bases remained unmatched. Germline assignment: CDR1 SGHRS and CDR2 YFSETQ. In every patient, relapse followed autologous stem cell transplantation, while exposure to brentuximab vedotin differed. This TCR was recovered from a human donor with classical Hodgkin lymphoma. The source material was peripheral blood mononuclear cells (PBMCs), sampled before the second cycle of nivolumab. V and J are TRBV5-1 and TRBJ1-6; TRBD1 matches at 9 bases. The CDR3 region is CASSSGTGTNSPLHF. The CDR3 coding sequence is TGCGCCAGCAGCTCGGGGACAGGGACTAATTCACCCCTCCACTTT.